The 17 T cell receptor beta chains presented below share a single source sample, sequenced in a study of T-cell reconstitution after alpha-beta-depleted transplantation in children. Using unique molecular identifiers, the investigators prepared the TCRbeta library. A single record per CDR3 protein comes from TCRdb applying MiXCR to the PCR reads. The sample has about 600,000 distinct CDR3 sequences; 10% to 15% are singletons. Sequencing was performed on PBMCs, mostly from graft donor cells, taken 360 days after TCRalphabeta/CD19-depleted stem cell transplant. The receptor source for this set is a male patient younger than 18 who had a stem cell transplant for acute myeloid leukemia, so the T cells may come from the graft donor.

The chain uses TRBV12-3 or TRBV12-4 and TRBJ2-5, with D possibly matching TRBD2 (5 bases). The CDR3 runs 13 residues. Deletions cut 6 bases from V and 7 bases from J, with 15 bases between. CDR3 region: CASSPAVGGTQYF. The CDR3 nucleotides are TGTGCCAGCAGCCCGGCTGTAGGAGGGACCCAGTACTTC.

This clonotype was counted between two and nine times. The V gene is TRBV12-3 or TRBV12-4, the J gene TRBJ2-1, with D possibly matching TRBD2 (7 bases). The CDR3 contains 18 residues. Trimming took 2 bases from V and 10 from J, leaving 27 bases between them. CDR3: CASSLIRGGAGHRREQFF. CDR3 in DNA: TGTGCCAGCAGTTTAATTCGGGGCGGAGCGGGACATAGGAGGGAGCAGTTCTTC.

The CDR3 nucleotides are TGTGCCAGCGGTCGGACAAACCCGCAGTTCTTC. Its protein is CASGRTNPQFF. The chain uses TRBV5-5 and TRBJ2-1; D perhaps matches TRBD1 (5 bases). Germline V gene data show CDR1 as SGHKS and CDR2 as YYEKEE (reference sequence). The CDR3 length is 11 residues. V was trimmed by 7 bases and J by 12 bases, leaving 14 bases between them.

This clonotype is medium-sized by share. The chain recombines TRBV28 with TRBJ2-2; 8 nucleotides align to TRBD2. With 5 bases clipped from V and 0 bases from J, the junction kept 8 bases outside the gene matches. The CDR3 length is 17 residues. Germline CDR1 reads MDHEN; CDR2 reads SYDVKM. In nucleotides, the CDR3 is TGTGCCAGCAGTAAACTAGCGGTTAACGCGAACACCGGGGAGCTGTTTTTT. Translating it yields CASSKLAVNANTGELFF.

The V gene is TRBV29-1, the J gene TRBJ2-2; a possible D gene is TRBD1 (5 bases). The CDR3 totals 12 residues. Germline-derived CDR1 and CDR2 are SQVTM and ANQGSEA. V was cut by 4 bases and J by 7 bases, with 10 bases left in between. DNA of the CDR3: TGCAGCGTTGCAGGGCGCGGCGGGGAGCTGTTTTTT. Translating it yields CSVAGRGGELFF.

The V call is TRBV29-1, the J call TRBJ2-7, with a tentative D call TRBD1 (5 bases). Trimming shortened V by 6 bases and J by 1 base, and 16 bases separated the two germline ends. CDR1 SQVTM and CDR2 ANQGSEA come from the germline V gene. The CDR3 totals 14 residues. The CDR3 bases are TGCAGCGTCAAGACAGCAAACCTATCCTACGAGCAGTACTTC. Amino acids: CSVKTANLSYEQYF.

This clonotype came up a few times. The chain joins TRBV4-2 to TRBJ2-5, with 10 nucleotides matching TRBD2. J was trimmed by 5 bases and V by 0 bases; bases with no gene match: 12. CDR3 size: 18 residues. Germline CDR1 and CDR2: LGHNA and YNFKEQ. The CDR3 spells CASSQDRLAGEGGETQYF. CDR3 coding DNA: TGTGCCAGCAGCCAAGATCGTCTAGCGGGAGAAGGTGGGGAGACCCAGTACTTC.

This clonotype was seen only a few times. V is TRBV5-1 and J is TRBJ2-5; perhaps D is TRBD1 or TRBD2 (5 bases each). With 5 bases removed from V and 1 base from J, the gap between germline ends came to 12 bases. The CDR3 runs 14 residues. From germline, CDR1 is SGHRS and CDR2 YFSETQ. The CDR3 protein is CASSIIGGQETQYF. CDR3 bases: TGCGCCAGCAGTATCATTGGGGGCCAAGAGACCCAGTACTTC.

This clonotype was seen ten or more times. The V and J genes are TRBV7-8 and TRBJ2-7, with 7 bases aligning to TRBD2. Germline assignment: CDR1 SGHVS and CDR2 FQNEAQ. The CDR3 is 15 residues long. V lost 5 bases, J lost 2 bases, and 9 bases stayed unmatched. CDR3 bases: TGTGCCAGCAGCCGGGTACTACGGGGGGCCTACGAGCAGTACTTC. As protein: CASSRVLRGAYEQYF.

V gene TRBV7-2 combines with J gene TRBJ2-7, with unresolved D. V lost 7 bases and J lost 5, with 18 bases in between. This CDR3 spans 14 amino acids. CDR1 is SGHTA and CDR2 is FQGNSA in the germline V gene. This chain's CDR3 is CASTPGSLGNEQYF. Written as DNA, the CDR3 is TGTGCCAGCACCCCCGGGTCCCTTGGTAACGAGCAGTACTTC.

This clonotype appeared a few times. The chain uses TRBV30 and TRBJ2-7, with D uncertain. The CDR3 is 16 residues long. V gave up 0 bases and J gave up 0 bases, with 15 bases separating them. The germline V gene encodes CDR1 GTSNPN and CDR2 SVGIG (reference sequence). CDR3: CAWSVPVGHRSYEQYF. The CDR3 nucleotides are TGTGCCTGGAGTGTACCAGTTGGGCACCGCTCCTACGAGCAGTACTTC.

This clonotype was seen at least ten times. The J gene is TRBJ1-1, the V gene TRBV28; a possible D gene is TRBD1 (5 bases). Germline V CDR1 and CDR2: MDHEN, SYDVKM. CDR3 length equals 18 residues. Deletions cut 3 bases from V and 0 bases from J, with 20 bases between. The CDR3 spells CASSFWAQGATMNTEAFF. CDR3 bases: TGTGCCAGCAGTTTTTGGGCGCAGGGCGCCACCATGAACACTGAAGCTTTCTTT.

This clonotype was recorded a few times. The J gene is TRBJ2-3, the V gene TRBV7-9; D not certain. CDR1 and CDR2 (germline): SEHNR, FQNEAQ (reference sequence). The CDR3 is 14 amino acids. The ends were cut back, 5 bases at V and 4 bases at J, with 13 bases in the middle. The DNA of the CDR3 is TGTGCCAGCAGCCACCCGTTGAAGTCAGATACGCAGTATTTT. This encodes CASSHPLKSDTQYF.

CDR3 loop: CSARDPKTVNYGYTF. Here the CDR3 DNA reads TGCAGTGCTAGAGACCCCAAGACAGTCAACTATGGCTACACCTTC. J is TRBJ1-2 and V is TRBV20-1; tentatively, D is TRBD1 (5 bases). Germline V gene sequence: CDR1 DFQATT, CDR2 SNEGSKA (reference sequence). Trimming took 0 bases from V and 2 from J, leaving 13 bases between them. This CDR3 is 15 amino acids long.

This clonotype was counted only a few times. The chain carries TRBV7-3 and TRBJ1-1, with D perhaps TRBD1 (6 bases). V was shortened by 5 bases and J by 0 bases, with 22 bases between the two germline ends. The length of the CDR3 is 18 residues. Germline V gives CDR1 SGHTA, CDR2 FQGTGA. In nucleotides, the CDR3 is TGTGCCAGCAGCCCAAAAGGGGGGGGTAGGGGAATGAACACTGAAGCTTTCTTT. Translating gives CASSPKGGGRGMNTEAFF. Full variable domain (remainder filled in from reference TRBV7-3 and TRBJ1-1): GAGVSQTPSNKVTEKGKYVELRCDPISGHTALYWYRQSLGQGPEFLIYFQGTGAADDSGLPNDRFFAVRPEGSVSTLKIQRTERGDSAVYLCASSPKGGGRGMNTEAFFGQGTRLTVV.

This clonotype was observed a handful of times. This sequence joins TRBV7-8 and TRBJ2-1; D remains unclear. The germline V and J ends were trimmed by 1 base and 6 bases, with 13 bases remaining between them. This CDR3 is 15 amino acids long. The germline CDR1 and CDR2 sequences are SGHVS and FQNEAQ. CDR3 bases: TGTGCCAGCAGCTTAGAAGTTCGTTTATCCAATGAGCAGTTCTTC. This encodes CASSLEVRLSNEQFF.

This clonotype appeared a few times. The chain employs TRBV28 and TRBJ1-5, with D unresolved. CDR1 and CDR2 from the germline V gene are MDHEN and SYDVKM. V was pared by 3 bases and J by 0 bases, with 9 bases between. The CDR3 totals 15 residues. CDR3 bases: TGTGCCAGCAGTTTCACGGCCTTTAGCAATCAGCCCCAGCATTTT. Amino acid sequence: CASSFTAFSNQPQHF. Drawing the rest from reference TRBV28 and TRBJ1-5, the complete variable domain is DVKVTQSSRYLVKRTGEKVFLECVQDMDHENMFWYRQDPGLGLRLIYFSYDVKMKEKGDIPEGYSVSREKKERFSLILESASTNQTSMYLCASSFTAFSNQPQHFGDGTRLSIL.